Below are 16 T cell receptor beta chains sequenced from a single sample in a study of cytomegalovirus exposure and HLA in healthy donors. Primers: 60 Vbeta forward and 13 Jbeta reverse. Data came from immunoSEQ multiplex PCR; TCRdb stores just in-frame clones and leaves some out. This table has about 180,000 clones, about 77% appearing once. Specimen: PBMCs. All receptors come from a woman aged 30 to 39 in good health and CMV-seropositive.

This chain connects TRBV9 to TRBJ2-3, with a possible D match to TRBD2 (6 bases). The CDR3 runs 14 residues. V was clipped by 1 base and J by 4 bases, with 10 bases between them. The germline gives CDR1 SGDLS, CDR2 YYNGEE. CDR3 DNA: TGTGCCAGCAGCGTATCCGGAGGGGCAGATACGCAGTATTTT. Translated, it gives CASSVSGGADTQYF.

This clone appeared a single time. This chain joins TRBV27 and TRBJ1-1, with 7 bases aligning to TRBD1. V gave up 5 bases and J gave up 1 base; unmatched junction bases: 4. The CDR3 covers 14 residues. Germline CDR1 is MNHEY and CDR2 is SMNVEV (reference sequence). The CDR3 region is CASSPGQKNTEAFF. Written as DNA, the CDR3 is TGTGCCAGCAGTCCGGGACAGAAGAACACTGAAGCTTTCTTT.

The chain employs TRBV25-1 and TRBJ2-7; 12 nucleotides match TRBD2. The germline gives CDR1 MGHDK, CDR2 SYGVNS. This CDR3 is 15 amino acids long. V shed 4 bases and J 3 bases; nucleotides not matched to a gene: 4. The chain's CDR3 is CASSAGLAGVYEQYF. CDR3 sequence (DNA): TGTGCCAGCAGTGCGGGACTAGCGGGTGTCTACGAGCAGTACTTC.

In its sample, this clone was seen once. This sequence joins TRBV6-1 and TRBJ2-7; D remains unclear. This CDR3 region has 13 residues. Germline V gene sequence: CDR1 MNHNS, CDR2 SASEGT. Trimming took off 4 bases at V and 1 base at J, with 8 bases between the two ends. CDR3 nucleotides: TGTGCCAGCAGTGGGAGCCCGTCCTACGAGCAGTACTTC. It translates to CASSGSPSYEQYF.

The CDR3 DNA reads TGTGCCAGCAGCCCAGGGGAGAACTATGGCTACACCTTC. Its protein is CASSPGENYGYTF. The chain couples TRBV7-2 to TRBJ1-2; tentatively, D is TRBD1 (6 bases). Germline V gene lookup returns CDR1 SGHTA and CDR2 FQGNSA. Trimming took 5 bases from V and 2 from J, leaving 9 bases between them. The CDR3 is 13 residues long.

This clone was observed a handful of times. The genes are TRBV30 and TRBJ2-5, with D possibly matching TRBD2 (6 bases). Trimming cost V 2 bases and J 0 bases, with 10 bases left between them. Germline values: CDR1 GTSNPN, CDR2 SVGIG (reference sequence). CDR3 size: 14 residues. The CDR3 sequence: CAWSRESYQETQYF. The CDR3 DNA follows: TGTGCCTGGAGTCGGGAGAGTTACCAAGAGACCCAGTACTTC. The full variable domain, completed using reference TRBV30 and TRBJ2-5, is SQTIHQWPATLVQPVGSPLSLECTVEGTSNPNLYWYRQAAGRGLQLLFYSVGIGQISSEVPQNLSASRPQDRQFILSSKKLLLSDSGFYLCAWSRESYQETQYFGPGTRLLVL.

The chain joins TRBV27 to TRBJ2-5; 7 bases map to TRBD1. Germline V gene data show CDR1 as MNHEY and CDR2 as SMNVEV (reference sequence). Germline trimming cut 5 bases from V and 2 bases from J; bases unmatched to any gene: 5. This CDR3 is 14 amino acids long. CDR3 sequence: CASSTDRVQETQYF. The CDR3 DNA reads as TGTGCCAGCAGTACCGACAGGGTTCAAGAGACCCAGTACTTC.

This chain connects TRBV7-9 to TRBJ1-6; D is perhaps TRBD1 (5 bases). CDR1 and CDR2 (germline): SEHNR, FQNEAQ (reference sequence). The CDR3 is 17 amino acids. V gave up 5 bases and J gave up 7 bases, with 21 bases separating them. The CDR3 is CASSPVGPRVGNSPLHF. In DNA, the CDR3 is TGTGCCAGCAGCCCCGTCGGGCCCAGGGTCGGGAATTCACCCCTCCACTTT.

This clone appeared a single time. The rearrangement uses TRBV29-1 and TRBJ2-2; 7 bases match TRBD1. This CDR3 has 12 amino acids. Germline V gives CDR1 SQVTM, CDR2 ANQGSEA. This CDR3 is CSDRANTGELFF. The DNA of the CDR3 is TGCAGTGACAGGGCGAACACCGGGGAGCTGTTTTTT.

This rearrangement joins TRBV11-2 to TRBJ2-7, with D tentatively TRBD2 (5 bases). The CDR3 loop spans 14 amino acids. Germline V lookup: CDR1 SGHAT, CDR2 FQNNGV. The V gene lost 4 bases and the J gene lost 2 bases, with 12 bases spanning the gap. For the CDR3, the DNA is TGTGCCAGCAGCTCCTTGCGGGCCACCTACGAGCAGTACTTC. Translated, it gives CASSSLRATYEQYF. Together with reference TRBV11-2 and TRBJ2-7, the CDR3 gives the full variable domain: EAGVAQSPRYKIIEKRQSVAFWCNPISGHATLYWYQQILGQGPKLLIQFQNNGVVDDSQLPKDRFSAERLKGVDSTLKIQPAKLEDSAVYLCASSSLRATYEQYFGPGTRLTVT.

V usage is TRBV6-1 and J usage is TRBJ2-7, with TRBD2 as a possible D gene (6 bases). V lost 7 bases to trimming and J lost 1 base, with 14 bases between them. The CDR3 consists of 14 residues. Germline V lookup: CDR1 MNHNS, CDR2 SASEGT. The CDR3 coding sequence is TGTGCCAGCACCCAGTTTAGCGGATCCTACGAGCAGTACTTC. It is translated as CASTQFSGSYEQYF.

The chain is built from TRBV6-4 and TRBJ2-2, with D possibly TRBD1 on 5 matching bases. Germline values: CDR1 MRHNA, CDR2 SNTAGT. Between the trimmed V and J ends, which lost 5 bases and 3 bases, there was a span of 10 bases. The CDR3 runs to 14 residues. CDR3 sequence (DNA): TGTGCCAGCAGTCCGACAGTCGACACCGGGGAGCTGTTTTTT. Translation: CASSPTVDTGELFF.

The chain joins TRBV19 to TRBJ2-2, with D uncertain. Trimming removed 6 bases from V and 4 bases from J, with 12 bases in between. This CDR3 comprises 14 residues. Germline V CDR1 and CDR2: LNHDA, SQIVND (reference sequence). Here the CDR3 DNA reads TGTGCCAGTAGCTTGGGCAGGCGCACCGGGGAGCTGTTTTTT. This encodes CASSLGRRTGELFF.

This clone was recorded a few times. This rearrangement joins TRBV7-2 to TRBJ2-1; TRBD2 aligns across 10 bases. V gave up 7 bases and J gave up 4 bases; unmatched junction bases: 10. The CDR3 is made up of 16 amino acids. Germline assignment: CDR1 SGHTA and CDR2 FQGNSA. CDR3 loop: CASTAGPSGGYNEQFF. The CDR3 DNA reads TGTGCCAGCACTGCGGGGCCTAGCGGGGGTTACAATGAGCAGTTCTTC.

The CDR3 protein is CASGLVLAGGADTQYF. The CDR3 DNA sequence: TGTGCTAGTGGTTTGGTACTAGCGGGGGGGGCAGATACGCAGTATTTT. The rearrangement joins TRBV12-5 to TRBJ2-3; 13 nucleotides align to TRBD2. This CDR3 region has 16 residues. Germline assignment: CDR1 LGHNT and CDR2 FRNRAP. The V gene end was trimmed by 0 bases and the J gene end by 4 bases; junction bases not matched to a gene: 1.

A single count supports this clone. The genes are TRBV18 and TRBJ2-7, with TRBD2 identical over 8 bases. The CDR3 has 14 residues. Germline CDR1 and CDR2: KGHSH and LQKENI. The trim removed 3 bases at V and 5 bases at J, leaving 6 bases unmatched. The DNA for the CDR3 is TGTGCCAGCTCACCGTGGACTAGCTTGAACGAGCAGTACTTC. Translating it yields CASSPWTSLNEQYF.